This entry lists 30 T cell receptor beta chains sequenced from one sample in a study of T cells after yellow fever vaccination. In TCRdb, the 5' RACE reads were re-called with MiXCR into one record per CDR3 protein. The table has fewer than 450,000 distinct CDR3 sequences, around a tenth seen once; the top ten hold roughly a sixth. The source was PBMCs, collected on the day of the first yellow fever vaccination. These receptor sequences come from a man between 18 and 29 years old who received the YFV17D yellow fever vaccine.

As DNA, the CDR3 is TGTGCCAGCAGGCGACCGGGACAGGGTCGGATTCAGCCCCAGCATTTT. Amino acid sequence: CASRRPGQGRIQPQHF. This chain joins TRBV3-1 and TRBJ1-5; 9 nucleotides match TRBD1. Germline trimming cut 6 bases from V and 6 bases from J; bases unmatched to any gene: 12. This CDR3 comprises 16 residues. Germline V gene data show CDR1 as LGHDT and CDR2 as YNNKEL (reference sequence).

The chain joins TRBV3-1 to TRBJ2-2, with 8 bases matching TRBD1. Germline CDR1 and CDR2: LGHDT and YNNKEL (reference sequence). This CDR3 has 14 residues. V shed 5 bases and J 7 bases; nucleotides not matched to a gene: 6. The DNA of the CDR3 is TGTGCCAGCAGCGATCGGACAGGGTACGGGGAGCTGTTTTTT. Translating it yields CASSDRTGYGELFF.

This clonotype turned up a few times. V usage is TRBV4-1 and J usage is TRBJ1-6; possibly TRBD1 for D (5 bases). V lost 2 bases, J lost 7 bases, and 12 bases lay in between. This CDR3 is built from 15 residues. Germline V gives CDR1 MGHRA, CDR2 YSYEKL. CDR3 in amino acids: CASSQITRGNSPLHF. CDR3 sequence (DNA): TGCGCCAGCAGCCAAATAACGCGGGGGAATTCACCCCTCCACTTT.

This clonotype was counted only a few times. The rearrangement links TRBV20-1 to TRBJ1-6; D is ambiguous. The CDR3 runs to 13 residues. V was pared by 5 bases and J by 7 bases, with 12 bases between. Germline CDR1 DFQATT, CDR2 SNEGSKA (reference sequence). The CDR3 DNA follows: TGCAGTGCTTGGATCGACGGCAATTCACCCCTCCACTTT. Translated: CSAWIDGNSPLHF.

This chain links TRBV30 with TRBJ1-2; no firm D call. Germline V gene data show CDR1 as GTSNPN and CDR2 as SVGIG (reference sequence). The V gene lost 4 bases and the J gene lost 0 bases, with 6 bases spanning the gap. The CDR3 covers 12 residues. As DNA, the CDR3 is TGTGCCTGGACTCCAGCTAACTATGGCTACACCTTC. Protein sequence: CAWTPANYGYTF.

This clonotype turned up a few times. The chain combines TRBV15 with TRBJ1-2; no clear D gene. CDR1 and CDR2 (germline): LNHNV, YYDKDF (reference sequence). This CDR3 spans 14 amino acids. V lost 3 bases, J lost 1 base, and 9 bases lay in between. DNA of the CDR3: TGTGCCACCAGCAGGAGTGGGTTTAACTATGGCTACACCTTC. Its protein is CATSRSGFNYGYTF.

This clonotype was seen a few times. The chain is built from TRBV6-5 and TRBJ1-5, with 10 bases matching TRBD1. Looked up from germline, CDR1 is MNHEY and CDR2 is SVGAGI. The CDR3 runs 15 residues. J lost 4 bases, V lost 4 bases, and 4 bases had no gene match. CDR3: CASSSTGGVNQPQHF. CDR3 coding DNA: TGTGCCAGCAGTTCGACAGGGGGCGTTAATCAGCCCCAGCATTTT.

In its sample, this clonotype was seen a few times. V gene TRBV28 combines with J gene TRBJ2-6, with D perhaps being TRBD1 or TRBD2 (5 bases each). CDR3 length: 13 amino acids. Germline CDR1 MDHEN, CDR2 SYDVKM. Trimming took 6 bases from V and 11 from J, leaving 14 bases between them. The CDR3 nucleotides are TGTGCCAGCAGCTCCGGGACGGGCTACGTCCTGACTTTC. Translating it yields CASSSGTGYVLTF.

This clonotype was seen at least ten times. This chain joins TRBV9 and TRBJ2-3; 13 nucleotides agree with TRBD2. The CDR3 is 17 amino acids. V trimming: 6 bases; J trimming: 0 bases; junction bases outside the gene matches: 7. Germline CDR1 SGDLS, CDR2 YYNGEE. The CDR3 DNA reads as TGTGCCAGCACCCGAACGACTAGCGGGGGGAGCACAGATACGCAGTATTTT. This gives the protein CASTRTTSGGSTDTQYF.

In its sample, this clonotype was seen a few times. The chain links TRBV9 to TRBJ2-2; no firm D call. Germline V gene data show CDR1 as SGDLS and CDR2 as YYNGEE. Trimming cost V 0 bases and J 4 bases, with 10 bases left between them. This CDR3 comprises 15 residues. This CDR3 is CASSVDHRLTGELFF. The CDR3 DNA sequence: TGTGCCAGCAGCGTAGACCACCGGCTCACCGGGGAGCTGTTTTTT.

The chain carries TRBV29-1 and TRBJ1-1, with TRBD1 matching 10 bases. With V trimmed by 6 bases and J by 6 bases, 7 bases remained unmatched. This CDR3 spans 13 amino acids. Germline loops: CDR1 SQVTM, CDR2 ANQGSEA. CDR3 protein: CSVKSTGGSEAFF. The DNA for the CDR3 is TGCAGCGTCAAGTCGACAGGGGGCTCTGAAGCTTTCTTT.

The gene calls are TRBV7-2 and TRBJ1-2, with a weak D call TRBD1 (6 bases). Trimming took 5 bases from V and 4 from J, leaving 14 bases between them. CDR3 length: 14 residues. Germline lookup yields CDR1 SGHTA and CDR2 FQGNSA. The CDR3 DNA follows: TGTGCCAGCAGCCCCGGGGGCCAGAGCTATGGCTACACCTTC. This gives the protein CASSPGGQSYGYTF.

CDR3 nucleotide sequence: TGTGCCACCGACAGGGGGGGGGAATACAATGAGCAGTTCTTC. Its translation: CATDRGGEYNEQFF. This chain links TRBV19 with TRBJ2-1, with 9 positions matching TRBD1. Germline V CDR1 and CDR2: LNHDA, SQIVND (reference sequence). CDR3 length equals 14 residues. The V segment lost 10 bases and the J segment 4 bases; nucleotides outside the gene matches: 8.

This clonotype was recorded many times. The chain joins TRBV5-4 to TRBJ2-1, with 11 bases matching TRBD1. The germline gives CDR1 SGHNT, CDR2 YYREEE (reference sequence). The CDR3 totals 15 residues. Trimming removed 3 bases from V and 8 bases from J; junction bases left unmatched: 7. The CDR3 sequence is CASSSGTGGAYEQFF. CDR3 nucleotides: TGTGCCAGCAGCTCAGGGACAGGGGGGGCCTATGAGCAGTTCTTC.

This rearrangement joins TRBV10-3 to TRBJ2-5; D perhaps matches TRBD1 (6 bases). There are 15 residues in the CDR3. V shed 2 bases and J shed 6 bases, with 16 bases lying between them. The germline CDR1 and CDR2 sequences are ENHRY and SYGVKD. CDR3 bases: TGTGCCATCAGTGAGACAGGGAGAAGAGGACAGACCCAGTACTTC. Its protein product is CAISETGRRGQTQYF.

The sample holds a few counts of this clonotype. This rearrangement joins TRBV9 to TRBJ2-1; 10 bases fit TRBD2. The CDR3 is 15 amino acids. With V trimmed by 4 bases and J by 4 bases, 5 bases remained unmatched. Germline V gene sequence: CDR1 SGDLS, CDR2 YYNGEE. As DNA, the CDR3 is TGTGCCAGCAGCCCCCCACTAGCGGGGTACAATGAGCAGTTCTTC. This gives the protein CASSPPLAGYNEQFF. The whole variable domain, remainder taken from reference TRBV9 and TRBJ2-1, is DSGVTQTPKHLITATGQRVTLRCSPRSGDLSVYWYQQSLDQGLQFLIQYYNGEERAKGNILERFSAQQFPDLHSELNLSSLELGDSALYFCASSPPLAGYNEQFFGPGTRLTVL.

The V and J genes are TRBV5-1 and TRBJ2-2; 14 positions match TRBD2. The germline V gene encodes CDR1 SGHRS and CDR2 YFSETQ. This CDR3 contains 16 residues. The J segment lost 8 bases and the V segment lost 4 bases, leaving 7 bases of the junction unmatched. CDR3 DNA: TGCGCCAGCAGCATCCGACTAGCGGGGGGGCCGGGGGAGCTGTTTTTT. This sequence encodes CASSIRLAGGPGELFF. Based on the CDR3 plus reference TRBV5-1 and TRBJ2-2, the full variable domain is KAGVTQTPRYLIKTRGQQVTLSCSPISGHRSVSWYQQTPGQGLQFLFEYFSETQRNKGNFPGRFSGRQFSNSRSEMNVSTLELGDSALYLCASSIRLAGGPGELFFGEGSRLTVL.

In this sample, this clonotype turned up many times. CDR3 sequence (DNA): TGTGCCAGCAGCCGTAACGGGGGGAGAGGGTATGATGAGCAGTTCTTC. It translates to CASSRNGGRGYDEQFF. This rearrangement joins TRBV7-2 to TRBJ2-1; 7 nucleotides align to TRBD2. The CDR3 sequence is 16 residues long. The V gene end was trimmed by 5 bases and the J gene end by 8 bases; junction bases not matched to a gene: 15. Germline V gene data show CDR1 as SGHTA and CDR2 as FQGNSA.

This clonotype was counted between two and nine times. The gene calls are TRBV15 and TRBJ2-1, with D perhaps matching TRBD1 (6 bases). The CDR3 consists of 15 residues. V lost 0 bases to trimming and J lost 2 bases, with 8 bases between them. Looked up from germline, CDR1 is LNHNV and CDR2 is YYDKDF (reference sequence). DNA for the CDR3: TGTGCCACCAGCAGAGACAGGGGAGCCTACAATGAGCAGTTCTTC. Its translation is CATSRDRGAYNEQFF.

V gene TRBV20-1 combines with J gene TRBJ2-4; TRBD2 might be the D (5 bases). This CDR3 region has 13 residues. CDR1 and CDR2 (germline): DFQATT, SNEGSKA (reference sequence). Trimming removed 0 bases at V and 8 bases at J, with 11 bases between. In DNA, the CDR3 is TGCAGTGCTAGAGATTTCGGGATAGACATTCAGTACTTC. Its protein product is CSARDFGIDIQYF.

This clonotype was found a few times. The CDR3 DNA reads TGTGCCAGCAGCTTAGGGGGGACAGGGACTGAAGCTTTCTTT. It specifies CASSLGGTGTEAFF. V and J are TRBV7-9 and TRBJ1-1; 9 nucleotides agree with TRBD1. V lost 1 base, J lost 5 bases, and 2 bases stayed unmatched. The CDR3 has 14 residues. Germline V gene lookup returns CDR1 SEHNR and CDR2 FQNEAQ (reference sequence).

The J gene is TRBJ2-7, the V gene TRBV5-6; D gene ambiguous. The CDR3 length is 15 residues. Trimming left V 1 base short and J 5 bases short, with 16 bases between. CDR1 is SGHDT and CDR2 is YYEEEE in the germline V gene. CDR3 in amino acids: CASSLLYTNTHEQYF. The CDR3 bases are TGTGCCAGCAGCTTGTTGTACACCAACACCCACGAGCAGTACTTC.

V usage is TRBV7-2 and J usage is TRBJ1-6; D unclear. The CDR3 is made up of 15 amino acids. V was shortened by 5 bases and J by 4 bases, with 12 bases between the two germline ends. Per germline, CDR1 SGHTA and CDR2 FQGNSA. The CDR3 sequence is CASSAQAGYNSPLHF. The CDR3 DNA reads TGTGCCAGCAGCGCCCAGGCCGGGTATAATTCACCCCTCCACTTT.

The chain joins TRBV18 to TRBJ1-5; a weak D match, TRBD1 (6 bases). The CDR3 runs to 16 residues. Germline CDR1 is KGHSH and CDR2 is LQKENI. Between the trimmed V and J ends, which lost 0 bases and 3 bases, there was a span of 12 bases. The CDR3 DNA sequence: TGTGCCAGCTCACCACCCTCGGACAGCTCCAATCAGCCCCAGCATTTT. It is translated as CASSPPSDSSNQPQHF.

This clonotype was detected many times. The chain employs TRBV18 and TRBJ2-3, with 14 nucleotides matching TRBD2. This CDR3 has 16 amino acids. V gave up 6 bases and J gave up 4 bases; unmatched junction bases: 6. The germline V gene encodes CDR1 KGHSH and CDR2 LQKENI. CDR3 DNA: TGTGCCAGCTCTACTGGGACTAGCGGGGGAGCAGATACGCAGTATTTT. This sequence encodes CASSTGTSGGADTQYF.

Only a few counts were recorded for this clonotype. The genes are TRBV6-1 and TRBJ2-2, with 8 bases that match TRBD1. The V gene end was trimmed by 5 bases and the J gene end by 1 base; junction bases not matched to a gene: 3. Per germline, CDR1 MNHNS and CDR2 SASEGT. The CDR3 extends over 15 amino acids. CDR3 protein: CASSPDRVNTGELFF. CDR3 DNA: TGTGCCAGCAGTCCGGACAGGGTGAACACCGGGGAGCTGTTTTTT.

About this clonotype itself: A much larger clone differs by one base, so this may be a read error. This sequence joins TRBV10-3 and TRBJ2-1; perhaps TRBD2 as D (5 bases). Germline lookup yields CDR1 ENHRY and CDR2 SYGVKD. V was clipped by 4 bases and J by 0 bases, with 13 bases between them. There are 16 residues in the CDR3. The CDR3 reads CAISVGKSSSYNEQFF. Here the CDR3 DNA reads TGTGCCATCAGTGTCGGGAAGTCTAGCTCCTACAATGAGCAGTTCTTC.

A few counts support this clonotype. The chain has TRBV10-3 and TRBJ2-7, with D tentatively TRBD2 (6 bases). Germline CDR1 ENHRY, CDR2 SYGVKD. V dropped 6 bases and J dropped 6 bases, with 15 bases sitting between them. This CDR3 comprises 13 residues. The chain's CDR3 is CAIRRGEVGEQYF. In DNA form, the CDR3 reads TGTGCCATCAGGAGAGGGGAGGTTGGCGAGCAGTACTTC.

The chain employs TRBV20-1 and TRBJ2-3; D not resolved. The length of the CDR3 is 14 residues. Germline V gives CDR1 DFQATT, CDR2 SNEGSKA (reference sequence). Trimming shortened V by 1 base and J by 4 bases, and 12 bases separated the two germline ends. The CDR3 is CSARAYVGSDTQYF. The CDR3 nucleotides are TGCAGTGCTAGAGCCTACGTCGGCTCAGATACGCAGTATTTT.

This chain uses TRBV7-3 with TRBJ2-2, with 10 nucleotides matching TRBD1. The CDR3 extends over 14 amino acids. Germline V gene sequence: CDR1 SGHTA, CDR2 FQGTGA. V lost 6 bases, J lost 8 bases, and 6 bases stayed unmatched. The CDR3 spells CASSDRGLGGELFF. DNA of the CDR3: TGTGCCAGCAGTGACAGGGGGCTAGGAGGGGAGCTGTTTTTT. Together with reference TRBV7-3 and TRBJ2-2, the CDR3 gives the full variable domain: GAGVSQTPSNKVTEKGKYVELRCDPISGHTALYWYRQSLGQGPEFLIYFQGTGAADDSGLPNDRFFAVRPEGSVSTLKIQRTERGDSAVYLCASSDRGLGGELFFGEGSRLTVL.